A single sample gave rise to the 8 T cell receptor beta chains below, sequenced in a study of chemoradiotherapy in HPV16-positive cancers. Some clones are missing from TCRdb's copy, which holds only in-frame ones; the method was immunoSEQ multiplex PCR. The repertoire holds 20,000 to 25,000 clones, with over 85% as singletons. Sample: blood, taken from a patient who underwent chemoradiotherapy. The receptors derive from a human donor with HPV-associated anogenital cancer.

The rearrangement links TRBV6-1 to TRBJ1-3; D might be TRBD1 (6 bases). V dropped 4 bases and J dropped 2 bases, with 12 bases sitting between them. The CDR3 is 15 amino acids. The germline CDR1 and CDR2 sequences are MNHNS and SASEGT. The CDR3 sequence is CASSGQNRAGNTIYF. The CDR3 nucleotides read TGTGCCAGCAGTGGACAAAACAGGGCTGGAAACACCATATATTTT.

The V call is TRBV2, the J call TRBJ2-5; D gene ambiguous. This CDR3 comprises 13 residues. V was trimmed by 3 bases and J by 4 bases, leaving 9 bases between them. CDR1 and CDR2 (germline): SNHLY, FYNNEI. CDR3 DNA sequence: TGTGCCAGCAGTGATATTCTCCGAGAGACCCAGTACTTC. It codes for CASSDILRETQYF. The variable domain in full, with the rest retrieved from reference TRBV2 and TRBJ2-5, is EPEVTQTPSHQVTQMGQEVILRCVPISNHLYFYWYRQILGQKVEFLVSFYNNEISEKSEIFDDQFSVERPDGSNFTLKIRSTKLEDSAMYFCASSDILRETQYFGPGTRLLVL.

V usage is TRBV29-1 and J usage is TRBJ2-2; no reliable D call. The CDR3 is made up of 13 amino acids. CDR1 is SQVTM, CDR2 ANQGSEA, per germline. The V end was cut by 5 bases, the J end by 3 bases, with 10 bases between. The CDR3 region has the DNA TGCAGCGTTCTTGGTACCGACACCGGGGAGCTGTTTTTT. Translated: CSVLGTDTGELFF.

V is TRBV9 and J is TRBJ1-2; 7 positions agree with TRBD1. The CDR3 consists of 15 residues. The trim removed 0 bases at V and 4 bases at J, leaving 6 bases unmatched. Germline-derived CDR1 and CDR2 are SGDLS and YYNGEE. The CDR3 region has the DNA TGTGCCAGCAGCGTAGAGCAGGGGGGGGTCTATGGCTACACCTTC. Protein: CASSVEQGGVYGYTF. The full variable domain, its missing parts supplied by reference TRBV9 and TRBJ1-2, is DSGVTQTPKHLITATGQRVTLRCSPRSGDLSVYWYQQSLDQGLQFLIQYYNGEERAKGNILERFSAQQFPDLHSELNLSSLELGDSALYFCASSVEQGGVYGYTFGSGTRLTVV.

This chain's CDR3 is CASSQEEGGNTIYF. The CDR3 DNA reads as TGTGCCAGCAGCCAAGAGGAGGGAGGAAACACCATATATTTT. J is TRBJ1-3 and V is TRBV14; D is unresolved. Trimming removed 0 bases at V and 4 bases at J, with 7 bases between. Germline V gives CDR1 SGHDN, CDR2 FVKESK. The length of the CDR3 is 14 residues. Using reference TRBV14 and TRBJ1-3 for the parts outside the CDR3, the full variable domain is EAGVTQFPSHSVIEKGQTVTLRCDPISGHDNLYWYRRVMGKEIKFLLHFVKESKQDESGMPNNRFLAERTGGTYSTLKVQPAELEDSGVYFCASSQEEGGNTIYFGEGSWLTVV.

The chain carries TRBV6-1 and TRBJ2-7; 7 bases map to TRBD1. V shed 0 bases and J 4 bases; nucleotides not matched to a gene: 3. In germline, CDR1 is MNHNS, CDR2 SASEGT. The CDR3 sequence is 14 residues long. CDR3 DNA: TGTGCCAGCAGTGAAGCGACAGGGTGGTACGAGCAGTACGTC. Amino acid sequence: CASSEATGWYEQYV.

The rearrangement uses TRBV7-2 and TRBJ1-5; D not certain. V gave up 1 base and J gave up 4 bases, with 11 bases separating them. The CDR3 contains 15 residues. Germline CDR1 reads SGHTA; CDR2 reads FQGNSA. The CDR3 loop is CASSLDPLANQPQHF. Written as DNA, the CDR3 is TGTGCCAGCAGCTTAGACCCCCTAGCAAATCAGCCCCAGCATTTT.

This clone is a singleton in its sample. The CDR3 DNA reads TGTGCCAGCAGAACAGGCTCCACGAACACTGAAGCTTTCTTT. Translated: CASRTGSTNTEAFF. V and J are TRBV6-1 and TRBJ1-1; maybe TRBD1 (5 bases). Germline-derived CDR1 and CDR2 are MNHNS and SASEGT. The CDR3 is made up of 14 amino acids. V lost 6 bases and J lost 1, with 12 bases in between.